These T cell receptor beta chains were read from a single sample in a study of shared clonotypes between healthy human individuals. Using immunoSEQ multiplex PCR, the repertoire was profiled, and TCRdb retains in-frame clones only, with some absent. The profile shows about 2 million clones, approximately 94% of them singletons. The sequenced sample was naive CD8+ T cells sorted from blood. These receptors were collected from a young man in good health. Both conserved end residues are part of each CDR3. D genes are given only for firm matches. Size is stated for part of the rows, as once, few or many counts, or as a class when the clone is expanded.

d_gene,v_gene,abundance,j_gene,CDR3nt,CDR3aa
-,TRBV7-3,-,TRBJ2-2,TGTGCCAGCAGCTTAATGGGTGGGGGCATCCTACAAGGCACCGGGGAGCTGTTTTTT,CASSLMGGGILQGTGELFF
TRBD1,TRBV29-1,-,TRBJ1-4,TGCAGCGTTGAAGATGCGGGACAGTACAAAAAACTGTTTTTT,CSVEDAGQYKKLFF
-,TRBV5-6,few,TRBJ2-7,TGTGCCAGCAGCTTGGCCGGATCCTACGAGCAGTACTTC,CASSLAGSYEQYF
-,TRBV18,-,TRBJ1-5,TGTGCCAGCTCACCACTTACTAACCCGGGGCCCCAGCATTTT,CASSPLTNPGPQHF
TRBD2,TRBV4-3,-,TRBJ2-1,TGCGCCAGCAGCCAAGTGGAGTGGGCGGGAGATATCCTATCCTACAATGAGCAGTTCTTC,CASSQVEWAGDILSYNEQFF
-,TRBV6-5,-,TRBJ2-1,TGTGCCAGCAGTTATTCACTAGGGACCTACAATGAGCAGTTCTTC,CASSYSLGTYNEQFF
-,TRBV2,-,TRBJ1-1,TGTGCCAGCTTAAAGGGAGGGACTGAAGCTTTCTTT,CASLKGGTEAFF
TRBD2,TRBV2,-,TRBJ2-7,TGTGCCAGCAGTGAATCGGGGGGAGCTCTATACGAGCAGTACTTC,CASSESGGALYEQYF
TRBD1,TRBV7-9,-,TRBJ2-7,TGTGCCAGCAGCTCCCCGGAAGGACAGGCCACCTACGAGCAGTACTTC,CASSSPEGQATYEQYF
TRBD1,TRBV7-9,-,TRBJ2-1,TGTGCCAGCAGCACAGGGGACAATGAGCAGTTCTTC,CASSTGDNEQFF
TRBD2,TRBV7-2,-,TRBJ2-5,TGTGCCAGCAGCTTGGGCGGGGGTTACCAAGAGACCCAGTACTTC,CASSLGGGYQETQYF
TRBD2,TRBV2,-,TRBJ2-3,TGTGCCAGCAGTGCGGGACTAGCGGGTCTGAGCACAGATACGCAGTATTTT,CASSAGLAGLSTDTQYF
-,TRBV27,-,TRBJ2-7,TGTGCCAGCAGTTTCGGCCCAGGGACACAGTCCTACGAGCAGTACTTC,CASSFGPGTQSYEQYF
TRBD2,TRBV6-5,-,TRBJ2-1,TGTGCCAGCAGTTACGGGGGAGGGGACTACAATGAGCAGTTCTTC,CASSYGGGDYNEQFF
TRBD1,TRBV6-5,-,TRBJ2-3,TGTGCCACCGGGACAGCTTCAGATACGCAGTATTTT,CATGTASDTQYF
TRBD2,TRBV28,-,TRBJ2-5,TGTGCCAGCACCTCGCCGGGACTAACCCAAGAGACCCAGTACTTC,CASTSPGLTQETQYF
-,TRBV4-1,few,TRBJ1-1,TGCGCCAGCAGCCAAGTCCAATGGACTGAAGCTTTCTTT,CASSQVQWTEAFF
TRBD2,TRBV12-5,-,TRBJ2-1,TGTGCTAGTGGTTTCCCTGGGGGGGGCTACAATGAGCAGTTCTTC,CASGFPGGGYNEQFF
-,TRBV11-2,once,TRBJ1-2,TGTGCCAGCAGCTTACCACAGGGATTCTATGGCTACACCTTC,CASSLPQGFYGYTF
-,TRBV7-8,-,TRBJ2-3,TGTGCCAGCAGTCCAAGCGCAGTCCTTAGCACAGATACGCAGTATTTT,CASSPSAVLSTDTQYF
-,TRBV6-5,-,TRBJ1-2,TGTGCCAGCAGTTACTCGGCAGGGGAGGTGGTCTATGGCTACACCTTC,CASSYSAGEVVYGYTF
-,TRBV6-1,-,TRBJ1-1,TGTGCCAGCAGCGAACCCCGGGAGCGTTACACTGAAGCTTTCTTT,CASSEPRERYTEAFF
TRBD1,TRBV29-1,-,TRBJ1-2,TGCAGCGTTGAAGAGTCAGGGGGCGTCTATGGCTACACCTTC,CSVEESGGVYGYTF
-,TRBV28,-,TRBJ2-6,TGTGCCAGCAGTTACTTTGCCTCTGGGGCCAACGTCCTGACTTTC,CASSYFASGANVLTF
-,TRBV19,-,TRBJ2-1,TGTGCCAGTAGTATAGTCAGGAGTGAGCAGTTCTTC,CASSIVRSEQFF
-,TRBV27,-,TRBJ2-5,TGTGCCAGCAGTTGGGGCAGGGAAGAGACCCAGTACTTC,CASSWGREETQYF
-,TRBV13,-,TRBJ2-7,TGTGCCAGCAGCCACACGGATACCTACGAGCAGTACTTC,CASSHTDTYEQYF
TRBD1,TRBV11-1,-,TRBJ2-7,TGTGCCAGCAGCAGGGGACAGGGGGCCTACGAGCAGTACTTC,CASSRGQGAYEQYF
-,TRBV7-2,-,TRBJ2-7,TGTGCCAGCAGCTCCTTCAGGACAGAGAGCTCCTACGAGCAGTACTTC,CASSSFRTESSYEQYF
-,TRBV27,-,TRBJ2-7,TGTGCCAGCAGTTTATCCACAGTGTTCGGGCCCTACGAGCAGTACTTC,CASSLSTVFGPYEQYF
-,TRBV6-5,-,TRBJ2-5,TGTGCCAGCAGTTACTCGGGGGGCCAAGAGACCCAGTACTTC,CASSYSGGQETQYF
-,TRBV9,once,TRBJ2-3,TGTGCCAGCAGCGTAGATAGGGGGTCAGATACGCAGTATTTT,CASSVDRGSDTQYF
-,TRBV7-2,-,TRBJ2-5,TGTGCCAGCAGCCCCGGTTGGGCGGAGACCCAGTACTTC,CASSPGWAETQYF
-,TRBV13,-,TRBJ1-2,TGTGCCAGCAGCGTTAGCGGACCGGACCCGAACTATGGCTACACCTTC,CASSVSGPDPNYGYTF
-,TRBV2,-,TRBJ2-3,TGTGCCAGCAGACCGGGCCTAGCTACAGATACGCAGTATTTT,CASRPGLATDTQYF
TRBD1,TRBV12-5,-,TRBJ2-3,TGTGCTAGTGGCGAGCCCGGAACAGGGGGCAGGCGGGCTGGGGCAGATACGCAGTATTTT,CASGEPGTGGRRAGADTQYF
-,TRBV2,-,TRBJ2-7,TGTGCCAGCATAACCGCAGGAGCCGAGCAGTACTTC,CASITAGAEQYF
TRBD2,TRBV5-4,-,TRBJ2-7,TGTGCCAGCAGGCTAGCGGGGTCCTCCTACGAGCAGTACTTC,CASRLAGSSYEQYF
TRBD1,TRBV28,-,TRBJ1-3,TGTGCCAGCAGTTTAAGAGGGGGCGGTGGAAACACCATATATTTT,CASSLRGGGGNTIYF
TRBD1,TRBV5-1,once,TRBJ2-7,TGCGCCAGCAGCTCCGTTGACAGGGGGCCCCCCTACGAGCAGTACTTC,CASSSVDRGPPYEQYF
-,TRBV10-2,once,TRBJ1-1,TGCGCCAGCAGTGACCCCCGTGCCGAAGCTTTCTTT,CASSDPRAEAFF
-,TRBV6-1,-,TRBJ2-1,TGTGCCAGCAGTGAAGCGAATGAGCAGTTCTTC,CASSEANEQFF